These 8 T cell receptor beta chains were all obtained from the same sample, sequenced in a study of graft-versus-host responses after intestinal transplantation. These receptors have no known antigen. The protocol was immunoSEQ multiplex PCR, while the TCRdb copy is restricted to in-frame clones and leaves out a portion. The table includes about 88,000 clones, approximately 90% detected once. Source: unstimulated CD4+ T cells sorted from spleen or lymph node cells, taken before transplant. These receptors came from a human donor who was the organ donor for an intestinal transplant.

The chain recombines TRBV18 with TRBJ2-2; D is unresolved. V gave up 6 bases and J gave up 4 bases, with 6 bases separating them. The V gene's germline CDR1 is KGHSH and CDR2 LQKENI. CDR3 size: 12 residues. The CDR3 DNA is TGTGCCAGCTCCCGTCCCACCGGGGAGCTGTTTTTT. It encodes CASSRPTGELFF.

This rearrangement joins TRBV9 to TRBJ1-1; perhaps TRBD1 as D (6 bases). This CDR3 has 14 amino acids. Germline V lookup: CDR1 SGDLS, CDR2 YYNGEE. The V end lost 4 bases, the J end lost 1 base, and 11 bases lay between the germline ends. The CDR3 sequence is CASSSTGQNTEAFF. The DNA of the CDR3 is TGTGCCAGCAGCTCCACGGGACAGAACACTGAAGCTTTCTTT.

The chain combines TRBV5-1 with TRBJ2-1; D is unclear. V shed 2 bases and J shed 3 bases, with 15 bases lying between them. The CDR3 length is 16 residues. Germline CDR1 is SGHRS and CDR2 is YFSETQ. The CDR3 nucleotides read TGCGCCAGCAGCTTACTAATAGCCGCGGACTACAATGAGCAGTTCTTC. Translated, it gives CASSLLIAADYNEQFF.

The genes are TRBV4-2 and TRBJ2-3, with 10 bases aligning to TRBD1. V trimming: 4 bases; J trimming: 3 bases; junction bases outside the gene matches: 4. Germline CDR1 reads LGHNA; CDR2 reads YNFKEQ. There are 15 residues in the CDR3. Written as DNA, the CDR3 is TGTGCCAGCAGCCGTGGGGGACAGGGGACAGATACGCAGTATTTT. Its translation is CASSRGGQGTDTQYF.

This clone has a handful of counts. The CDR3 DNA reads as TGCGCCAGCAGCCTTGGCGGGACTAGCGGGACCTACGAGCAGTACTTC. Translated, it gives CASSLGGTSGTYEQYF. The chain combines TRBV5-1 with TRBJ2-7; 13 bases are a match to TRBD2. Trimming took 4 bases from V and 2 from J; bases not matched to a gene: 6. There are 16 residues in the CDR3. Germline V gene data show CDR1 as SGHRS and CDR2 as YFSETQ.

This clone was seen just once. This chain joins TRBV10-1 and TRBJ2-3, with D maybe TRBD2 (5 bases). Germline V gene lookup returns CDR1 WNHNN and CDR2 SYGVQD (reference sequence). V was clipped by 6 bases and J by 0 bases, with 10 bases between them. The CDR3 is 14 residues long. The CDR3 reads CASSRAVSTDTQYF. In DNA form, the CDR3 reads TGCGCCAGCAGCAGAGCGGTTAGCACAGATACGCAGTATTTT.

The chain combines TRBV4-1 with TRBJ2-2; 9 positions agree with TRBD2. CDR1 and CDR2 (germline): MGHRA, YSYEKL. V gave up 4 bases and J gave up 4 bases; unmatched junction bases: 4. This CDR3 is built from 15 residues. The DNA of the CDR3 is TGCGCCAGCAGCCGGAAGCGGGAGGTCACCGGGGAGCTGTTTTTT. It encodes CASSRKREVTGELFF.

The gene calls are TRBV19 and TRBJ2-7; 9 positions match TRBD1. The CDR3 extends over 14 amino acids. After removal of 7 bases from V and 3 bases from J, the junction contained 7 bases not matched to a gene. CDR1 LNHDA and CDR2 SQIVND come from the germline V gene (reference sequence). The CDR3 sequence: CASKRDRVDYEQYF. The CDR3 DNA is TGTGCCAGTAAAAGGGACAGGGTTGACTACGAGCAGTACTTC.